This T cell receptor (beta chain) came from a study of cytomegalovirus exposure and HLA in healthy donors. Notes on the study in general: Presence/absence analyses assumed roughly uniform sequencing depth across donors. In a later analysis, most CMV-associated TCR beta chains appeared HLA-restricted. The likely explanation for a cluster of highly shared sequence variants was sequencing artifact.

Note on this clone: The antigen remains undetermined.

Primers included in the PCR were 60 Vbeta and 13 Jbeta primers. Here immunoSEQ multiplex PCR was the method, and the copy in TCRdb shows in-frame clones only, minus some. The profile shows some 200,000 clones, approximately 84% of them singletons. This CDR3 is built from 13 residues. J lost 4 bases, V lost 11 bases, and 6 bases had no gene match. Germline V gene lookup returns CDR1 SNHLY and CDR2 FYNNEI. The source material was PBMCs. The chain recombines TRBV2 with TRBJ1-2, with 11 nucleotides matching TRBD1. The receptor was isolated from a girl under three years old in good health and CMV-seronegative. The CDR3 region has the DNA TGTGCCGGGGGGACAGGGGGATCCTATGGCTACACCTTC. As protein: CAGGTGGSYGYTF. Using reference TRBV2 and TRBJ1-2 for the parts outside the CDR3, the full variable domain is EPEVTQTPSHQVTQMGQEVILRCVPISNHLYFYWYRQILGQKVEFLVSFYNNEISEKSEIFDDQFSVERPDGSNFTLKIRSTKLEDSAMYFCAGGTGGSYGYTFGSGTRLTVV.